Below, one TCR beta chain is given with its context. The germline CDR1 and CDR2 sequences are LGHNA and YSLEER. V shed 0 bases and J 1 base; nucleotides not matched to a gene: 6. The CDR3 totals 18 residues. These data are taken from a study of shared T cell receptors in the human thymus. Here immunoSEQ multiplex PCR was the method, and the copy in TCRdb shows in-frame clones only, minus some. This sample has hundreds of thousands of clones, with 70% to 80% found just once. The sample was also linked to a second study, of human thymus T cells. That paper adds: Resections from corrective heart surgery provided thymus tissue. V and J genes seemed to be used with bias in thymic and blood repertoires.

The clonotype comes from a boy younger than two with a congenital heart defect. The sample taken for sequencing was thymocytes. The V and J genes are TRBV4-3 and TRBJ2-1; 10 nucleotides agree with TRBD2. The chain's CDR3 is CASSQDQLAGPSYNEQFF. The CDR3 DNA is TGCGCCAGCAGCCAAGATCAACTAGCGGGACCTTCCTACAATGAGCAGTTCTTC.